This T cell receptor (beta chain) was recovered during a study of cytomegalovirus exposure and HLA in healthy donors (dated by TCRdb to the late 2010s). Regarding the complete study: An earlier analysis of a few hundred of the donors reported 276 Gb of sequence data and 117 million unique TCR beta sequences obtained from about 179 million T cells. An early release covering 550 to 700 HLA-typed donors comprised about 300 gigabases of sequencing data and around 85 million unique TCR sequences. Among the roughly 390 genotyped donors, around 81% belonged to the genetic ancestry cluster associated with self-reported Caucasian donors. The study aimed to test whether cataloging public T cell receptors could reveal signatures of past pathogen exposure. The study used immunosequencing to profile the T cell repertoires of approximately 640 subjects and linked those repertoires to cytomegalovirus serostatus. Along with the roughly 710-subject first cohort, a separate validation cohort of 120 different subjects was used. High-throughput TCR immunosequencing, statistical association of individual TCRs with disease status, and machine learning were combined to predict cytomegalovirus infection status. To study patterns of TCR occurrence, a later analysis re-analyzed previously published TCR beta repertoires from 550 to 800 donors and added high-resolution HLA genotyping. Rather than drawing on any new phenotypic data, the later analysis identified candidate immune exposures from TCR beta sequences and the way those sequences occurred across donors. In an earlier analysis of about 590 of the donors, high-throughput TCR beta sequencing was used to judge whether each TCR beta V gene segment behaved as functional or pseudogenic. Donor age, sex, ethnicity and CMV serostatus were compiled together with the repertoire data. A later genetic analysis took genome-wide SNP genotypes for 398 of the 666 donors and used that subset as a discovery cohort. Every discovery cohort repertoire had been produced on one sequencing platform. HLA typing covered class I and class II loci at four-digit resolution. The number of donors typed differed by locus, with roughly 620-630 for A, B, C, DRB1 and DQB1, more than 500 for DQA1, over 600 for DPA1, and 450 to 480 for DPB1. Because of strong linkage in the cohort, four or five DR-DQ haplotypes were treated as single units for association and clustering. On average, approximately 250,000 unique TCR beta nucleotide sequences were sequenced per donor among some 420 genotyped donors of the cohort, with 15% to 20% of those sequences being non-productive. General conclusions and limits of the study: A further reported finding was that TCR beta sequences accurately predicted the HLA-A and HLA-B alleles for most subjects in the first cohort. In a later analysis, 16,951 TCR beta sequences were associated with specific HLA alleles at a false discovery rate of 0.05. According to a later analysis, parvovirus B19, influenza, CMV and Epstein-Barr virus appeared linked to several top co-occurrence clusters. HLA typing was unavailable for some donors at each locus, so association tests used only the typed subset. In vitro tests confirmed that a few of the cytomegalovirus-associated TCR beta chains recognize cytomegalovirus antigens. The classifier was reported to diagnose cytomegalovirus status with high specificity and sensitivity in both the original cohort and the validation cohort. Assigning TCR associations to individual alleles was difficult when HLA alleles, especially DR and DQ, strongly co-occurred. Most TCR sequences were observed very rarely across donors, whereas some public TCRs were present in many individuals. This cohort had only TCR beta chains sequenced, and the lack of alpha or paired-chain data limited which features could be detected. In a later analysis, the rate of TCR association differed among HLA loci, with DRB1 alleles having the most associated TCRs and HLA-C alleles having the fewest. The sequencing pipeline was judged likely to have produced a cluster of highly shared sequence variants as a technical artifact. The authors suggested that the approach could potentially be extended to other disease states and immunological phenotypes. Roughly uniform sequencing depth across donors was assumed in presence/absence analyses, although this assumption may not hold. Some IMGT-functional V segments, including TRBV6-2 and TRBV6-3, could not be told apart with the 87-base-pair reads, so those segments were excluded. Linkage disequilibrium might explain the correlated functional status among segregating V segments, but an unknown experimental factor could not be excluded. The only immune exposure information available for the cohort was CMV serostatus. In an earlier analysis of about 600 of the donors, most TCR beta V segments appeared in productive rearrangements about 87% or about 30% of the time, broadly matching IMGT annotations. In a later analysis, most CMV-associated TCR beta chains were found to appear HLA-restricted, with HLA associations seemingly driven largely by CMV exposure. An association between a missense DCLRE1C variant and V-gene and J-gene trimming of TCR beta chains was found in a later genetic analysis and replicated in an independent cohort. The earlier analysis of about 600 of the donors excluded roughly 16 rarely observed V segments, including chromosome 9 orphons, because counts were too low. In a later analysis, HLA-associated TCR beta chains showed more clonal expansion and lower generation probabilities than non-associated chains that were equally common. According to a later genetic analysis, donors in an Asian-associated ancestry cluster had fewer N-insertions in productive TCRs than the approximately 670-donor mean. In the study, 150 to 200 TCR beta chains were listed as associated with cytomegalovirus.

For this chain, trimming is 3 bases at the V end and 1 base at the J end, and the number of junction bases without a gene match is 5. CDR1 and CDR2 are drawn from the germline V gene (reference sequence): MNHEY, SMNVEV. From its cysteine to its phenylalanine, the CDR3 spans 15 amino acids. Only CDR3 DNA remains: 45 bases, in frame from the first base. Points on this clone: Its antigen remains unidentified. Base qualities are missing; no much larger clone stands one base away.

The method behind the library was the immunoSEQ multiplex PCR assay. For the multiplex PCR, a mixture combining 60 forward primers for TCR Vbeta segments and 13 reverse primers for TCR Jbeta segments was used. The CDR3 region of rearranged TCR beta genes was amplified from genomic DNA with a multiplex PCR assay. On the Illumina HiSeq System, the amplified TCR beta libraries were sequenced as 87-base-pair reads. On the study's bioinformatics: A later analysis tallied around 80 million unique TCR beta chains across the 600 to 700 repertoires, and some 12 million of those chains were shared by two or more donors. To remove PCR and sequencing errors, raw reads were error-corrected and collapsed into unique sequences using a nearest-neighbor algorithm that merged closely related sequences. Alignment of CDR3 sequences to IMGT reference sequences was used to assign V, D and J gene segments. For a sequence to be retained, a match of at least six nucleotides was required to both a V gene segment and a J gene segment. Rearrangements were called productive when the CDR3 lacked stop codons and stayed in frame with V and J; all others were non-productive. Following IMGT convention, CDR3 was defined as the stretch from the second conserved V-encoded cysteine to the conserved J-encoded phenylalanine. The earlier analysis of some 600 of the donors excluded sequences that lacked an unambiguous match to a single V gene segment. An earlier analysis of 550 to 650 of the donors classified V segments as functional when productive rearrangements were above 56.7% and as segregating when the standard deviation between donors was above 5%. A statistical classification framework was built for diagnosing cytomegalovirus status from the catalog of TCR beta chain sequences. In a later analysis, TCR nucleotide sequences were compared against IMGT/GENE-DB human TR gene sequences so that V and J genes could be assigned. Using the TCRdist pipeline, a later analysis assigned CDR3 sequences along with most-parsimonious VDJ recombination scenarios. In a later analysis, every TCR beta chain was defined by the combination of its CDR3 amino acid sequence and its V-gene family, and reads without a unique V-gene family were dropped. To address suspected cross-contamination and a sequencing artifact, a later analysis removed approximately 590 highly shared, low-generation-probability nucleotide sequences. For each public chain, a later analysis derived a clonal expansion index from normalized ranks of inferred template counts within each repertoire. Generation probabilities in a later analysis came from a VDJ recombination model fitted to out-of-frame rearrangements, and those results were checked against IGoR. In a later analysis, TCR-TCR, TCR-HLA and TCR-CMV co-occurrence was scored with hypergeometric tests, and a repertoire-size bias correction was applied to TCR pairs. False discovery rates were estimated in a later analysis by permuting HLA or CMV assignments 20 times. In a later analysis, co-occurring TCRs were grouped with DBSCAN, and TCRdist sequence similarity was added when clustering was performed within HLA-allele-positive subsets. Repertoires with fewer than 30,000 or more than 120,000 public chains were left out of co-occurrence clustering, as were about five repertoires with anomalous nucleotide sharing. This is the immuneACCESS table as TCRdb keeps it, with only in-frame sequences that have V and J called. A part of the clones is gone; compared with another copy, unresolved V genes explain less than half, and the rest is unexplained. The V and J calls and the clone size are those of that table, but D and trimming were determined from the DNA. The sample table lists roughly 81,000 clones, 65% to 80% of them with a count of one. Of the sample, about 2.3% falls within the top ten clones.

The cohort comprised several hundred healthy bone marrow donors. At the time of sampling, every cohort member was nominally healthy, though immune exposures that went unrecorded were likely present. The donor was CMV seronegative and belonged to the group of 350 to 400 seronegative cohort members. Every donor gave a peripheral blood sample, and the peripheral blood mononuclear cells from that sample were used for TCR beta sequencing. The Qiagen DNeasy Blood Extraction Kit was used to extract genomic DNA from the blood cell samples. The V gene is TRBV27 and the J gene is TRBJ2-7, with TRBD1 identical over 8 junction bases. This sequence was found in a man younger than 45 in good health and CMV-seronegative. The sequenced sample consisted of PBMCs. DNA sequence: TGTGCCAGCAGTTTCACTAGGACAGGGTCCTACGAGCAGTACTTC. This encodes CASSFTRTGSYEQYF.